This T cell receptor beta chain was recorded in a study of T cells in localized non-small cell lung cancer. The table came from immunoSEQ multiplex PCR; TCRdb's copy has only in-frame clones and leaves some out. The profile shows 25,000 to 30,000 clones, 75% to 90% of them singletons. Germline-derived CDR1 and CDR2 are LGHNT and FRNRAP. Trimming cost V 7 bases and J 1 base, with 13 bases left between them. The CDR3 sequence is 15 residues long. Study conclusions and caveats: Adjacent lung was found to contain a median roughly 58 of the top 100 tumor clones. A single tumor region was sequenced, leaving heterogeneity possible. Uninvolved neighboring lung showed the greatest T cell clonality, exceeding tumor.

A note on this clone: Its matching antigen is unknown.

The chain couples TRBV12-5 to TRBJ2-2, with D tentatively TRBD2 (5 bases). The sequences come from peripheral blood, collected before any cancer treatment. The clonotype originates from a woman aged 35 to 75 with stage I lung adenocarcinoma. The CDR3 DNA sequence: TGTGCTAGTGCTCAGAGAGGGAGGAACACCGGGGAGCTGTTTTTT. Translation: CASAQRGRNTGELFF.